The next 14 T cell receptor beta chains were all read from a single sample in a study of blood T cell repertoires in COVID-19. TCRdb's copy holds only in-frame clones and misses some; the assay was immunoSEQ multiplex PCR. The table has under 95,000 clones, roughly nine tenths seen once. Sequences were obtained from peripheral blood. Source of these receptors: a man older than 75 in a cohort sampled during active COVID-19.

The chain has TRBV18 and TRBJ1-2, with D maybe TRBD1 (6 bases). The V and J ends lost 2 bases and 6 bases respectively, with 13 bases between them. Germline V gene lookup returns CDR1 KGHSH and CDR2 LQKENI. The CDR3 sequence is 14 residues long. The CDR3 spells CASSPSTGQNGYTF. The CDR3 coding sequence is TGTGCCAGCTCACCAAGCACAGGGCAGAATGGCTACACCTTC.

V usage is TRBV5-1 and J usage is TRBJ2-3, with 8 bases lining up with TRBD2. Germline V gene data show CDR1 as SGHRS and CDR2 as YFSETQ. This CDR3 spans 15 amino acids. After removal of 4 bases from V and 2 bases from J, the junction contained 6 bases not matched to a gene. CDR3: CASSTKLADTDTQYF. CDR3 DNA: TGCGCCAGCAGCACCAAACTAGCGGACACAGATACGCAGTATTTT.

The chain couples TRBV18 to TRBJ1-4; 7 bases are shared with TRBD1. V gave up 5 bases and J gave up 7 bases; unmatched junction bases: 1. The CDR3 is 12 amino acids. CDR1 KGHSH and CDR2 LQKENI come from the germline V gene. CDR3 region: CASSSGGEKLFF. The CDR3 DNA reads as TGTGCCAGCTCATCAGGGGGTGAAAAACTGTTTTTT.

The chain recombines TRBV11-2 with TRBJ2-5; D may be TRBD1 (6 bases). Germline V lookup: CDR1 SGHAT, CDR2 FQNNGV. V was clipped by 3 bases and J by 3 bases, with 14 bases between them. The CDR3 extends over 15 amino acids. CDR3 DNA: TGTGCCAGCAGCTTCCTCTACAGGGAGAAAGAGACCCAGTACTTC. Its protein is CASSFLYREKETQYF.

This clone was seen once. The chain employs TRBV18 and TRBJ2-5; a possible D gene is TRBD2 (5 bases). Deletions cut 2 bases from V and 9 bases from J, with 10 bases between. This CDR3 region has 12 residues. Per germline, CDR1 KGHSH and CDR2 LQKENI. The CDR3 nucleotides are TGTGCCAGCTCACCATATGGAGGTCCCCAGTACTTC. This translates into CASSPYGGPQYF.

The chain carries TRBV20-1 and TRBJ2-7; a weak D match, TRBD2 (5 bases). CDR1 and CDR2 (germline): DFQATT, SNEGSKA (reference sequence). This CDR3 is built from 8 residues. CDR3 nucleotides: TGCAGTGTTATGACTATGATCGTC. It is translated as CSVMTMIV.

J is TRBJ2-1 and V is TRBV6-2 or TRBV6-3; the D gene is possibly TRBD1 (6 bases). Per the germline V gene, CDR1 is MNHEY and CDR2 is SVGEGT. V lost 4 bases, J lost 1 base, and 14 bases lay in between. This CDR3 comprises 16 residues. The CDR3 DNA sequence: TGTGCCAGCAGTTCCCTGTGGGGGACATCCTACAATGAGCAGTTCTTC. This translates into CASSSLWGTSYNEQFF.

The rearrangement joins TRBV5-4 to TRBJ2-5; 10 nucleotides align to TRBD2. This CDR3 is 14 amino acids long. Germline V gives CDR1 SGHNT, CDR2 YYREEE (reference sequence). Trimming removed 2 bases from V and 4 bases from J; junction bases left unmatched: 2. Written as DNA, the CDR3 is TGTGCCAGCAGCTTACTAGCGGGGCCAGAGACCCAGTACTTC. Translated: CASSLLAGPETQYF.

J is TRBJ1-1 and V is TRBV5-1; 10 bases align to TRBD1. Losses at the gene ends were 3 bases for V and 4 bases for J; bases not matched to a gene: 3. The germline V gene has CDR1 SGHRS and CDR2 YFSETQ. CDR3 length equals 14 residues. CDR3 loop: CASSSGTGATEAFF. DNA of the CDR3: TGCGCCAGCAGCTCAGGGACAGGGGCCACTGAAGCTTTCTTT.

This clone was recorded only once. The chain recombines TRBV10-3 with TRBJ2-7, with a weak D call TRBD1 (7 bases). The CDR3 sequence is 15 residues long. Looked up from germline, CDR1 is ENHRY and CDR2 is SYGVKD. V was pared by 6 bases and J by 11 bases, with 26 bases between. CDR3 DNA sequence: TGTGCCATCAGGGCTACAGGGGCCTCGCCGGGGAGGAAGTACGTC. Protein: CAIRATGASPGRKYV.

This clone appeared a few times. The chain employs TRBV9 and TRBJ2-3; perhaps TRBD2 as D (6 bases). The germline gives CDR1 SGDLS, CDR2 YYNGEE. This CDR3 is built from 14 residues. Trimming left V 3 bases short and J 4 bases short, with 12 bases between. In DNA form, the CDR3 reads TGTGCCAGCAGCGCTGACCCGGGGGCAGATACGCAGTATTTT. Protein sequence: CASSADPGADTQYF.

The chain joins TRBV9 to TRBJ2-1; D ambiguous. Germline values: CDR1 SGDLS, CDR2 YYNGEE. This CDR3 has 14 residues. Trimming took 4 bases from V and 10 from J, leaving 18 bases between them. The CDR3 sequence is CASSPGLPSNEQFF. CDR3 DNA sequence: TGTGCCAGCAGCCCAGGCCTCCCAAGTAACGAGCAGTTCTTC.

The DNA for the CDR3 is TGTGCCAGCAGAAGGGGACAGGACCCTTATCAGCCCCAGCATTTT. This translates into CASRRGQDPYQPQHF. The rearrangement uses TRBV6-5 and TRBJ1-5; TRBD1 matches at 8 bases. Germline trimming cut 6 bases from V and 5 bases from J; bases unmatched to any gene: 9. Germline loops: CDR1 MNHEY, CDR2 SVGAGI. The CDR3 covers 15 residues.

This clone was seen just once. The gene calls are TRBV25-1 and TRBJ2-1; 11 nucleotides agree with TRBD1. J gave up 4 bases and V 2 bases, and 4 bases lay outside the gene matches. This CDR3 has 16 residues. The germline CDR1 and CDR2 sequences are MGHDK and SYGVNS. The CDR3 region is CASSEKGTGGYNEQFF. CDR3 nucleotide sequence: TGTGCCAGCAGTGAAAAGGGGACAGGGGGGTACAATGAGCAGTTCTTC.